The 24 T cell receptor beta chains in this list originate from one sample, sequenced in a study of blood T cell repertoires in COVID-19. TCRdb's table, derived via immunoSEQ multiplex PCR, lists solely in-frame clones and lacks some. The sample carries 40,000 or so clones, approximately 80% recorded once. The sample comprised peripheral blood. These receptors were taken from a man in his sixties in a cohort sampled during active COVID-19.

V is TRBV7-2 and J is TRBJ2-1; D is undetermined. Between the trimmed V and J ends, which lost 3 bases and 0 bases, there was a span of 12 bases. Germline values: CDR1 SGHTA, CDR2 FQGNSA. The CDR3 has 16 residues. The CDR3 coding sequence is TGTGCCAGCAGCTTGCGGTCCGTTAGCTCCTACAATGAGCAGTTCTTC. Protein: CASSLRSVSSYNEQFF.

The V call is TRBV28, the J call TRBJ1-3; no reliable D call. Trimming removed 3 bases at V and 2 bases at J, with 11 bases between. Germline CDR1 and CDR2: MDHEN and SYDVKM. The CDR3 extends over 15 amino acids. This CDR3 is CASSFDPRPGNTIYF. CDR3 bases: TGTGCCAGCAGTTTTGATCCGCGGCCTGGAAACACCATATATTTT.

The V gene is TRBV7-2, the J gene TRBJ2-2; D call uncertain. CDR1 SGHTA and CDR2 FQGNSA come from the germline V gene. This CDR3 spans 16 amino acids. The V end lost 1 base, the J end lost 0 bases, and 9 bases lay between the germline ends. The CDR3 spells CASSLGGGSNTGELFF. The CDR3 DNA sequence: TGTGCCAGCAGCTTAGGAGGCGGATCGAACACCGGGGAGCTGTTTTTT.

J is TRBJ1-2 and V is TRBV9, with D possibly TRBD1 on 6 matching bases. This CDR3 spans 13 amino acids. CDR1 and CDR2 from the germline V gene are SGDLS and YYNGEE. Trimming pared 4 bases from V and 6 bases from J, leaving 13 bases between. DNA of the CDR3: TGTGCCAGCAGCCTGGACAGCGCGGATGGCTACACCTTC. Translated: CASSLDSADGYTF.

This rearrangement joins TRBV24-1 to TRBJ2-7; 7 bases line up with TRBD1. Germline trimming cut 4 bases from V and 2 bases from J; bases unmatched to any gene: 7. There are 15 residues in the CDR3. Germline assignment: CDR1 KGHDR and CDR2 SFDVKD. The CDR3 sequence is CATSEPVGTAYEQYF. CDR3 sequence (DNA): TGTGCCACCAGTGAGCCCGTTGGGACAGCCTACGAGCAGTACTTC.

CDR3 sequence: CASSFRGLATNTQYF. Written as DNA, the CDR3 is TGCGCCAGCAGCTTCAGGGGACTAGCGACAAATACGCAGTATTTT. The chain combines TRBV5-1 with TRBJ2-3; TRBD2 agrees at 10 bases. After removal of 2 bases from V and 7 bases from J, the junction contained 7 bases not matched to a gene. Germline-derived CDR1 and CDR2 are SGHRS and YFSETQ. This CDR3 contains 15 residues.

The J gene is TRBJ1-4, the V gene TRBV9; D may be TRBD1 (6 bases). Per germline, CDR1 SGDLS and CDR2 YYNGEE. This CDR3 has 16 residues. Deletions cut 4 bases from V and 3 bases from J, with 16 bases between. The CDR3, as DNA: TGTGCCAGCAGCCAGGGGCTGCTGCCCGCTAATGAAAAACTGTTTTTT. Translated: CASSQGLLPANEKLFF.

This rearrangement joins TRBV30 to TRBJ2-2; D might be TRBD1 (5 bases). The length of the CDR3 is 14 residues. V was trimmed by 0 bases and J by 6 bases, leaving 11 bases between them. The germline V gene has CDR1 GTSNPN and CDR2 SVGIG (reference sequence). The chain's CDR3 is CAWSVGGAAGELFF. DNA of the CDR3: TGTGCCTGGAGTGTAGGTGGGGCGGCCGGGGAGCTGTTTTTT.

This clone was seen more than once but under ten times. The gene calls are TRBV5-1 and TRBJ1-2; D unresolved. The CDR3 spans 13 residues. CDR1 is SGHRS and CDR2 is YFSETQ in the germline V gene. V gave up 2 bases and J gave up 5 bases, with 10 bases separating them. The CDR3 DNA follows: TGCGCCAGCAGCTTTTCAAACCAGTATGGCTACACCTTC. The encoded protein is CASSFSNQYGYTF.

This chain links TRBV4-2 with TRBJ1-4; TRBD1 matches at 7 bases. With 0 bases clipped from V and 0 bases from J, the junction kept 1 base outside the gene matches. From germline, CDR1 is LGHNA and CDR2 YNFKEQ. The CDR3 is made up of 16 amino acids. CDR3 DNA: TGTGCCAGCAGCCAAGATACAGGGGCAACTAATGAAAAACTGTTTTTT. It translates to CASSQDTGATNEKLFF.

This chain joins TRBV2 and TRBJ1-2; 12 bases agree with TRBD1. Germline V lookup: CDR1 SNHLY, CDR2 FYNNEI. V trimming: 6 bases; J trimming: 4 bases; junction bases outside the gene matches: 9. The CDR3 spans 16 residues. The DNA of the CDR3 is TGTGCCAGCAGAAGGGGACAGGGGGCGCAAGGCTATGGCTACACCTTC. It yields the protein CASRRGQGAQGYGYTF.

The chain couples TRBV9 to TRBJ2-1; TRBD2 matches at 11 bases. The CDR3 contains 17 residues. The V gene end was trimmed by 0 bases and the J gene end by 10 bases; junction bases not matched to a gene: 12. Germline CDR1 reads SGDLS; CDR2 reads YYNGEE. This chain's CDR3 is CASSVVGLAGGPGEQFF. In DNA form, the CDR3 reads TGTGCCAGCAGCGTAGTGGGTTTAGCGGGGGGGCCCGGCGAGCAGTTCTTC.

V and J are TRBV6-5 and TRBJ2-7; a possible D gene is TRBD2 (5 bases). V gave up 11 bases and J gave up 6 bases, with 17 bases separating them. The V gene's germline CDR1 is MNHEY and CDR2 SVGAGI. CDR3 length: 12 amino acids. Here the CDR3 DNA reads TGTGCCGGACGCAGGACTGTGACCGAGCAGTACTTC. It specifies CAGRRTVTEQYF.

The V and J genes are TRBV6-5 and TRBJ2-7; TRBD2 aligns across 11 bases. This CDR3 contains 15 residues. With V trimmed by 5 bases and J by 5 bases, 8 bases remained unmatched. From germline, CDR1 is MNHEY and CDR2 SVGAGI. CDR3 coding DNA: TGTGCCAGCAGTACCCTTACTAGCGGGAGCGACGAGCAGTACTTC. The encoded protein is CASSTLTSGSDEQYF.

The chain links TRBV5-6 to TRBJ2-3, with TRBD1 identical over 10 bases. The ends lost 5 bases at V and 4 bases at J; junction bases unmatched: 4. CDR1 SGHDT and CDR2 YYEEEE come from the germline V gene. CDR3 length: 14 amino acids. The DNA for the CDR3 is TGTGCCAGCAGTCCCGGGACAGGGGCAGATACGCAGTATTTT. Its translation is CASSPGTGADTQYF.

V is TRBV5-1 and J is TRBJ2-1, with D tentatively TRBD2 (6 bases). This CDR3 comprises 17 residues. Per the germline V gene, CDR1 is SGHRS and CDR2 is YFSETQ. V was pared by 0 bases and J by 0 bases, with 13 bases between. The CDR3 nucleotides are TGCGCCAGCAGCTTGGGGTTCTCCGGGAGCTCCTACAATGAGCAGTTCTTC. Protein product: CASSLGFSGSSYNEQFF.

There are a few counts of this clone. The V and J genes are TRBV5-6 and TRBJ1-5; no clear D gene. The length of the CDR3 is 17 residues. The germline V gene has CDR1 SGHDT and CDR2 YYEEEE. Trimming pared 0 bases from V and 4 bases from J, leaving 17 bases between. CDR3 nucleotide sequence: TGTGCCAGCAGCTTGGGCCTGGGGAGGGATAGGAATCAGCCCCAGCATTTT. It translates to CASSLGLGRDRNQPQHF.

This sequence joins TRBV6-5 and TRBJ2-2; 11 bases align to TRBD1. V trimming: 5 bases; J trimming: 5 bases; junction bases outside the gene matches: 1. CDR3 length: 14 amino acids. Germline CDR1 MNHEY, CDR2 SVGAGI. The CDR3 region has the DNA TGTGCCAGCAGTCGGGACAGGGGGACCGGGGAGCTGTTTTTT. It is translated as CASSRDRGTGELFF.

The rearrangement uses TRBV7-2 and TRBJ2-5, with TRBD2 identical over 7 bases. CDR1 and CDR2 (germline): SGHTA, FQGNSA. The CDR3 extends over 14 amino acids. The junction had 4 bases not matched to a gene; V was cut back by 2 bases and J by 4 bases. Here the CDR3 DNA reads TGTGCCAGCAGCTTATTAGCGGGCGGAGAGACCCAGTACTTC. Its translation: CASSLLAGGETQYF.

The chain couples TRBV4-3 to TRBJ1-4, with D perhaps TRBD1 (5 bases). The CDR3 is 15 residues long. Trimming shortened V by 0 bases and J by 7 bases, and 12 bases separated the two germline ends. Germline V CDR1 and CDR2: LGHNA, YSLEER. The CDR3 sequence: CASSQEPIGAEKLFF. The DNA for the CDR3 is TGCGCCAGCAGCCAAGAACCCATTGGGGCTGAAAAACTGTTTTTT.

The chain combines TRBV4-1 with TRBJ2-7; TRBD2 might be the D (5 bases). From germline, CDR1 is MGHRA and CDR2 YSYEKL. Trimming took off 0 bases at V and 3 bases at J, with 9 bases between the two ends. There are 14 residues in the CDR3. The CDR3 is CASSQEDSNYEQYF. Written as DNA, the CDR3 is TGCGCCAGCAGCCAAGAGGACTCCAACTACGAGCAGTACTTC.

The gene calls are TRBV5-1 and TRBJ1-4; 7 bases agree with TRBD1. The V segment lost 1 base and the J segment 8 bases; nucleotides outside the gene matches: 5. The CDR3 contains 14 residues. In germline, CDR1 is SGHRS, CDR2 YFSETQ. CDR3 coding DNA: TGCGCCAGCAGCTTGACAGGGGTAGGCGAAAAACTGTTTTTT. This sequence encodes CASSLTGVGEKLFF. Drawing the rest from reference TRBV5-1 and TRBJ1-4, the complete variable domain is KAGVTQTPRYLIKTRGQQVTLSCSPISGHRSVSWYQQTPGQGLQFLFEYFSETQRNKGNFPGRFSGRQFSNSRSEMNVSTLELGDSALYLCASSLTGVGEKLFFGSGTQLSVL.

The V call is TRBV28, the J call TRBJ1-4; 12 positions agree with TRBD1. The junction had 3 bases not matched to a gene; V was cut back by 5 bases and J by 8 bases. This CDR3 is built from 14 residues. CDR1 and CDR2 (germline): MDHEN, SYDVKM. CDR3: CASSRDRGREKLFF. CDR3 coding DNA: TGTGCCAGCAGTCGGGACAGGGGGCGGGAAAAACTGTTTTTT.

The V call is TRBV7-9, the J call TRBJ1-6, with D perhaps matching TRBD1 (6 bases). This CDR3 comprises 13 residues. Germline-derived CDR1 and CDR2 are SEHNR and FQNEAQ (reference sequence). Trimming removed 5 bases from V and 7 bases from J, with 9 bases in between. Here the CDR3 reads CASSTGPNSPLHF. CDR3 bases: TGTGCCAGCAGCACAGGGCCCAATTCACCCCTCCACTTT.